These 14 T cell receptor beta chains share one sample of origin, sequenced in a study of tumor and adjacent non-tumor tissue in lung cancer (dated by TCRdb to the late 2010s). RNA was extracted from bulk unsorted tissue and checked for quality with a NanoDrop ND-1000 and an Agilent 2100. The method behind the library was multiplex PCR. Sequencing relied on an Illumina HiSeq 2500. TCRbeta libraries were constructed through three rounds of nested PCR with primers (Table S4) according to protocols adapted from ARM-PCR. Clones were called with MiXCR by TCRdb after fastp trimmed the public reads at Q25, and only in-frame beta chains were retained. Every CDR3 protein is listed once, alongside the most common genes and DNA of its rows. For this sample the table gives approximately 150,000 distinct CDR3 sequences, of which approximately 70% were detected only once. The leading ten clones occupy 15% to 20% of the sample.

Source material: lung tumor tissue. Source of these receptors: a man in his 60s with small cell lung cancer.

On this clonotype itself: The CDR3 does not close with the conserved phenylalanine or tryptophan, likely indicating a read error. The chain is built from TRBV2 and TRBJ2-7; 13 nucleotides match TRBD2. This CDR3 is built from 13 residues. The V gene's germline CDR1 is SNHLY and CDR2 FYNNEI. Losses at the gene ends were 8 bases for V and 6 bases for J; bases not matched to a gene: 4. The CDR3 DNA reads TGTGCCAGCGGACTAGCGGGAGATGGCGAGCAGTACCCC. It codes for CASGLAGDGEQYP.

This clonotype was seen only once. The junction departs from germline at one end; a sequencing error may be responsible. The chain's CDR3 is CASQRRQDDNDQFF. CDR3 DNA sequence: TGTGCCAGCCAGAGACGGCAGGACGACAATGATCAGTTCTTC. V is TRBV11-2 and J is TRBJ2-1, with unresolved D. Germline V gives CDR1 SGHAT, CDR2 FQNNGV. The CDR3 length is 14 residues.

A word on this clonotype: Sequence at one end of the junction differs from germline and may be a read error. This rearrangement joins TRBV6-6 to TRBJ1-1; D not resolved. The germline CDR1 and CDR2 sequences are MNHNY and SVGAGI (reference sequence). The CDR3 runs to 12 residues. The CDR3 DNA reads as TGTGCCAGCACTCACGTGGGGTCTGAAACTTTCTTT. It is translated as CASTHVGSETFF.

In its sample, this clonotype was seen once. This may be a read error: a much more frequent sequence differs by one nucleotide. V usage is TRBV20-1 and J usage is TRBJ1-1, with D perhaps TRBD1 (5 bases). Germline values: CDR1 DFQATT, CDR2 SNEGSKA (reference sequence). The V and J ends lost 1 base and 3 bases respectively, with 15 bases between them. The CDR3 has 15 residues. The CDR3 loop is CSARAGGGKDTEAFF. CDR3 DNA sequence: TGCAGTGCTAGAGCGGGGGGAGGGAAGGACACTGAAGCTTTCTTT.

There are many counts of this clonotype. This chain connects TRBV6-6 to TRBJ2-1; tentative D call: TRBD2 (5 bases). This CDR3 is built from 16 residues. Per germline, CDR1 MNHNY and CDR2 SVGAGI (reference sequence). V dropped 5 bases and J dropped 0 bases, with 14 bases sitting between them. CDR3 nucleotide sequence: TGTGCCAGCAGTCACTGGACTGGGAGCTCCTACAATGAGCAGTTCTTC. As protein: CASSHWTGSSYNEQFF.

Of note for this clonotype: The conserved phenylalanine or tryptophan normally closing the CDR3 is absent here, so this likely arose from a read error. The DNA is omitted, as the CDR3 cannot be located on it reliably, and the CDR3 follows TCRdb's listing. The V gene is TRBV12-3 or TRBV12-4, the J gene TRBJ2-3; the table's D call, TRBD1, has no DNA check behind it. The CDR3 spans 12 amino acids, including both terminal residues. The CDR3 sequence: CASSFARGFWYY.

Remarks on this clonotype: A much larger clone differs by one base, so this may be a read error. The CDR3 DNA reads TGTGCCAGCAGCTTAGATCGGGGAGTCTACGAGCTGTACGTC. Translated: CASSLDRGVYELYV. V is TRBV11-2 and J is TRBJ2-7; TRBD2 is a possible D gene (5 bases). Germline loops: CDR1 SGHAT, CDR2 FQNNGV. This CDR3 is built from 14 residues.

The sample holds many counts of this clonotype. This rearrangement joins TRBV11-2 to TRBJ2-1; D is unclear. Germline V gene sequence: CDR1 SGHAT, CDR2 FQNNGV. CDR3 length equals 16 residues. V shed 4 bases and J shed 7 bases, with 20 bases lying between them. The CDR3 DNA sequence: TGTGCCAGCAGCTCTTTGGGCAGTCCTTTGAGGAATGAGCAGTTCTTC. Translation: CASSSLGSPLRNEQFF.

On this clonotype: With a much larger clone just one base away, this may be a read error. The chain recombines TRBV5-1 with TRBJ2-3, with 12 bases lining up with TRBD2. After removal of 4 bases from V and 2 bases from J, the junction contained 5 bases not matched to a gene. Germline V lookup: CDR1 SGHRS, CDR2 YFSETQ. The CDR3 is 16 amino acids. CDR3 loop: CASSLGLAGITDTQYF. DNA for the CDR3: TGCGCCAGCAGCCTTGGACTAGCGGGAATCACAGATACGCAGTATTTT.

A note on this clonotype: At one of its ends the junction is not consistent with the germline gene, which may arise from a read error. This chain connects TRBV6-5 to TRBJ1-2, with a tentative D call TRBD1 (5 bases). Germline CDR1 MNHEY, CDR2 SVGAGI. The CDR3 extends over 11 amino acids. The CDR3 region has the DNA TGTGCCAGCACGAGGGGCTATAGCTACACCTTC. Amino acids: CASTRGYSYTF.

V usage is TRBV20-1 and J usage is TRBJ2-3; D could derive from TRBD1 or TRBD2 (5 bases each). The V gene's germline CDR1 is DFQATT and CDR2 SNEGSKA (reference sequence). V was cut by 6 bases and J by 6 bases, with 19 bases left in between. The CDR3 is made up of 14 amino acids. The CDR3 DNA reads as TGCAGTGCCCCCGCGGTGGGGACGGGTGATACGCAGTATTTT. Protein sequence: CSAPAVGTGDTQYF.

This clonotype came up a few times. The chain is built from TRBV10-3 and TRBJ2-1; D is uncertain. V was cut by 1 base and J by 0 bases, with 7 bases left in between. The CDR3 spans 15 residues. CDR1 and CDR2 from the germline V gene are ENHRY and SYGVKD. This CDR3 is CAISEYPGSYNEQFF. DNA of the CDR3: TGTGCCATCAGTGAGTACCCGGGCTCCTACAATGAGCAGTTCTTC.

This clonotype was observed at least ten times. The rearrangement joins TRBV11-2 to TRBJ2-2; 11 nucleotides line up with TRBD2. Germline V gene data show CDR1 as SGHAT and CDR2 as FQNNGV. V lost 3 bases to trimming and J lost 3 bases; unmatched junction nucleotides: 6. The CDR3 totals 17 residues. In nucleotides, the CDR3 is TGTGCCAGCAGCTTCACACTAGCGGGGGAATACACCGGGGAGCTGTTTTTT. Its protein product is CASSFTLAGEYTGELFF. The whole variable domain, filled in from reference TRBV11-2 and TRBJ2-2, reads EAGVAQSPRYKIIEKRQSVAFWCNPISGHATLYWYQQILGQGPKLLIQFQNNGVVDDSQLPKDRFSAERLKGVDSTLKIQPAKLEDSAVYLCASSFTLAGEYTGELFFGEGSRLTVL.

This clonotype was detected many times. The V gene is TRBV20-1, the J gene TRBJ2-1; 11 bases align to TRBD2. Germline loops: CDR1 DFQATT, CDR2 SNEGSKA (reference sequence). J lost 2 bases, V lost 3 bases, and 6 bases had no gene match. CDR3 length: 16 amino acids. CDR3 sequence: CSASLPTSGAYNEQFF. CDR3 coding DNA: TGCAGTGCTAGCCTACCGACTAGCGGGGCCTACAATGAGCAGTTCTTC.